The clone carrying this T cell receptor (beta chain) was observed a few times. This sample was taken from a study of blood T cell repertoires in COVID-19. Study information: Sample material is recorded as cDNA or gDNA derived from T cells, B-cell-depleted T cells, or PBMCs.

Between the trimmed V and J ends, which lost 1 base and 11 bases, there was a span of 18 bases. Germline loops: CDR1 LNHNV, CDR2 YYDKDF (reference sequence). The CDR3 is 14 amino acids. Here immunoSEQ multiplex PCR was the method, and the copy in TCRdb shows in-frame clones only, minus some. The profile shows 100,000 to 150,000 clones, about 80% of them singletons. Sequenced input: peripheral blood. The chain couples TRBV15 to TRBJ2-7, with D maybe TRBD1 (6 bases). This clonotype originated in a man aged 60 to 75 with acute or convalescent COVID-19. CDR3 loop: CATSRGGLQGFKYF. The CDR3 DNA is TGTGCCACCAGCAGAGGAGGGTTACAGGGTTTCAAGTACTTC.